The 6 T cell receptor beta chains in this list originate from one sample, sequenced in a study of CD8 T cells in Susac syndrome. Random-hexamer reverse transcription was applied to about 0.45 to 1 ug RNA. TCRdb fed the immunoSEQ multiplex PCR reads into MiXCR, producing one record per CDR3 protein. This table holds approximately 110,000 distinct CDR3 sequences, just under 95% found once. The sequenced sample consisted of CD4+ T cells from PBMCs. All receptors derive from a human donor in good health.

The V gene is TRBV13, the J gene TRBJ1-2; D is perhaps TRBD1 (5 bases). Per the germline V gene, CDR1 is PRHDT and CDR2 is FYEKMQ (reference sequence). The V end lost 2 bases, the J end lost 8 bases, and 18 bases lay between the germline ends. The CDR3 extends over 15 amino acids. The CDR3 protein is CASSLIKGTAGGYTF. The DNA for the CDR3 is TGTGCCAGCAGCTTAATTAAAGGGACGGCGGGAGGCTACACCTTC. Looking up the rest from reference TRBV13 and TRBJ1-2 gives the full variable domain: AAGVIQSPRHLIKEKRETATLKCYPIPRHDTVYWYQQGPGQDPQFLISFYEKMQSDKGSIPDRFSAQQFSDYHSELNMSSLELGDSALYFCASSLIKGTAGGYTFGSGTRLTVV.

This chain joins TRBV18 and TRBJ2-1; D might be TRBD1 or TRBD2, each matching 5 bases. Germline CDR1 KGHSH, CDR2 LQKENI. The ends were cut back, 8 bases at V and 6 bases at J, with 14 bases in the middle. The CDR3 consists of 13 residues. The CDR3 sequence is CASTTGTANEQFF. CDR3 nucleotide sequence: TGTGCCAGCACAACCGGGACCGCCAATGAGCAGTTCTTC.

The V gene is TRBV2, the J gene TRBJ1-1, with 7 bases fitting TRBD1. Germline CDR1 SNHLY, CDR2 FYNNEI. This CDR3 is 15 amino acids long. V shed 4 bases and J 0 bases; nucleotides not matched to a gene: 5. The DNA of the CDR3 is TGTGCCAGCAGTGGACAGGGCCCCATGAACACTGAAGCTTTCTTT. Amino acids: CASSGQGPMNTEAFF.

This sequence joins TRBV20-1 and TRBJ2-7; D is unclear. The germline CDR1 and CDR2 sequences are DFQATT and SNEGSKA (reference sequence). Trimming pared 0 bases from V and 2 bases from J, leaving 11 bases between. The CDR3 is 14 residues long. The CDR3 DNA follows: TGCAGTGCTAGAGATGAAACCGCAGCCTACGAGCAGTACTTC. Translation gives CSARDETAAYEQYF.

The rearrangement uses TRBV12-3 or TRBV12-4 and TRBJ2-2; TRBD1 matches 7 bases. V lost 6 bases, J lost 1 base, and 11 bases stayed unmatched. The CDR3 spans 17 residues. The CDR3 here is CASRPGTAKGNTGELFF. Written as DNA, the CDR3 is TGTGCCAGCAGACCCGGGACAGCAAAGGGGAACACCGGGGAGCTGTTTTTT.

The V call is TRBV12-3 or TRBV12-4, the J call TRBJ2-7; a possible D gene is TRBD1 (5 bases). This CDR3 has 14 residues. Between the trimmed V and J ends, which lost 5 bases and 1 base, there was a span of 12 bases. CDR3 residues: CASSPDIQSYEQYF. In DNA form, the CDR3 reads TGTGCCAGCAGTCCGGACATTCAATCCTACGAGCAGTACTTC.